Reported below is one T cell receptor beta chain. This sample is part of a study of technical replicates of blood from several donors. The germline CDR1 and CDR2 sequences are MNHNY and SVGAGI (reference sequence). The CDR3 consists of 13 residues. J was trimmed by 4 bases and V by 9 bases; bases with no gene match: 4. Generated by immunoSEQ multiplex PCR, the TCRdb table keeps only in-frame clones and is missing some. The profile shows tens of thousands of clones, 86% of them singletons. The sequenced sample was PBMCs. The sequence was obtained from a human donor in good health. Some clones in this sample may be carry-over from other donors' samples. The chain employs TRBV6-6 and TRBJ1-5; 9 bases align to TRBD1. The CDR3 here is CASKQGANQPQHF. For the CDR3, the DNA is TGTGCCAGTAAACAGGGGGCGAATCAGCCCCAGCATTTT.